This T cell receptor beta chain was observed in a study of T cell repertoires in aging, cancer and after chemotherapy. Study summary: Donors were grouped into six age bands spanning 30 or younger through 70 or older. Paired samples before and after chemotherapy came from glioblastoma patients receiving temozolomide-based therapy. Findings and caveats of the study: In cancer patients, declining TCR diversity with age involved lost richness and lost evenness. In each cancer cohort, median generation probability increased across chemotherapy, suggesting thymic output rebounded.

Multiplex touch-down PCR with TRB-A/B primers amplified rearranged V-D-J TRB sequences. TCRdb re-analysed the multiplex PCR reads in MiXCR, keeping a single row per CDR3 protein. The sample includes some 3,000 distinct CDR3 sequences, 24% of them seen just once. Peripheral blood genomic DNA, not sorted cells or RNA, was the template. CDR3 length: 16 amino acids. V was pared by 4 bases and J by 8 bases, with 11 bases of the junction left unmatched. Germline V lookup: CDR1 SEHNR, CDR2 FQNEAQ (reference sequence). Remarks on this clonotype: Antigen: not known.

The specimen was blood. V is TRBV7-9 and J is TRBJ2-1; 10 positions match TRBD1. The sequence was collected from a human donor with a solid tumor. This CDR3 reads CASSSTSGQGWDEQFF. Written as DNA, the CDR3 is TGTGCCAGCAGCTCGACCTCGGGACAGGGGTGGGATGAGCAGTTCTTC.